The clone carrying this T cell receptor (beta chain) appeared a single time. Its antigen is not known. The naive gate required viable CD3+CD4+ or CD3+CD8+ cells with CCR7+CD45RA+CD45RO-CD95-CD27+CD28+ phenotype. This sample is part of a study of T cells after posttransplantation cyclophosphamide. The table came from immunoSEQ multiplex PCR; TCRdb's copy has only in-frame clones and leaves some out. The sample has roughly 30,000 clones, around 90% seen once. Points from the study as a whole: After PTCy, TRB diversity resembled that of CNI/methotrexate controls.

V lost 5 bases to trimming and J lost 0 bases; unmatched junction nucleotides: 11. CDR1 and CDR2 from the germline V gene are SGHTA and FQGNSA. The CDR3 runs to 19 residues. The chain couples TRBV7-2 to TRBJ2-3, with 13 bases that match TRBD2. This sequence originates from a man aged 30 to 45 in good health and a related stem cell transplant donor. Sequenced sample: naive CD4+ T cells sorted from blood. The CDR3 spells CASSTQRLAGGPSTDTQYF. The CDR3 coding sequence is TGTGCCAGCAGCACCCAAAGACTAGCGGGGGGTCCTAGCACAGATACGCAGTATTTT.